This T cell receptor (beta chain) was profiled in a study of OX40 agonist ivuxolimab in advanced cancers. Produced via immunoSEQ multiplex PCR; TCRdb's table is partial and in-frame only. The sample contains tens of thousands of clones, 87% of which appear only once. Looked up from germline, CDR1 is SGHRS and CDR2 is YFSETQ. V dropped 4 bases and J dropped 7 bases, with 14 bases sitting between them. CDR3 length equals 14 residues. The receptor was isolated from an adult with an advanced solid tumor such as melanoma, head and neck, liver or kidney cancer. Sequenced here: CD4+ or CD8+ T cells sorted from blood, sampled in a trial of the OX40 agonist ivuxolimab. The V gene is TRBV5-1, the J gene TRBJ1-4; D is perhaps TRBD1 (5 bases). CDR3 DNA: TGCGCCAGCAGCCTAACAGGTTCGTCTGAAAAACTGTTTTTT. Protein: CASSLTGSSEKLFF.